The sequence of this T cell receptor beta chain was determined in a study of OX40 agonist ivuxolimab in advanced cancers. Measured with immunoSEQ multiplex PCR; TCRdb has only the in-frame clones, and not every one. The table lists around 26,000 clones, approximately 85% of them singletons, with approximately 35% in the top ten. Patients with autoimmune history or systemic immunosuppression were excluded. CDR3 length: 14 amino acids. Germline values: CDR1 SGHTA, CDR2 FQGNSA. V shed 3 bases, J shed 1 base, and the junction held 0 bases outside the gene matches. This receptor was taken from an adult with an advanced solid tumor such as melanoma, head and neck, liver or kidney cancer. The chain employs TRBV7-2 and TRBJ2-3, with 8 bases identical to TRBD2. This specimen was CD4+ or CD8+ T cells sorted from blood, taken in a trial of the OX40 agonist ivuxolimab. This CDR3 reads CASSLTSGTDTQYF. The CDR3 bases are TGTGCCAGCAGCTTGACTAGCGGCACAGATACGCAGTATTTT.